These T cell receptor beta chains were read from a single sample in a study of T cells in Graves' hyperthyroidism and ophthalmopathy. TCRdb processed the multiplex PCR reads anew with MiXCR; each CDR3 protein has one entry. Here the sample spans a few hundred thousand distinct CDR3 sequences, roughly 15% being singletons. The sequenced material came from blood. The receptors derive from a woman in her thirties with Graves' ophthalmopathy. Each CDR3 is given with its conserved first and last residue. The order of the fields is V gene, clone size, D gene, J gene, CDR3 protein, CDR3 DNA. A D gene is named only where the DNA matches it firmly. Not every row has a clone size; where given, it reads once, few, many or a size class.

TRBV2	many	NA	TRBJ1-2	CASSVYQAYGYTF	TGTGCCAGCAGTGTATATCAGGCGTATGGCTACACCTTC
TRBV28	many	TRBD2	TRBJ2-5	CASSSPYAGTEIPGLAGVQETQYF	TGTGCCAGCAGTTCACCCTATGCCGGGACAGAAATTCCGGGACTAGCGGGGGTACAAGAGACCCAGTACTTC
TRBV7-2	many	NA	TRBJ1-2	CASSLSNNYGYTF	TGTGCCAGCAGCTTATCCAATAACTATGGCTACACCTTC
TRBV28	many	TRBD1	TRBJ2-7	CASSLVTRGPYEQYF	TGTGCCAGCAGTTTGGTAACAAGGGGGCCCTACGAGCAGTACTTC
TRBV20-1	NA	NA	TRBJ1-4	CSASGGLVEKLFF	TGCAGTGCTTCGGGGGGATTGGTTGAAAAACTGTTTTTT
TRBV7-3	many	NA	TRBJ2-3	CASSLTGDKPRTDTQYF	TGTGCCAGCAGCTTAACGGGTGACAAACCCCGCACAGATACGCAGTATTTT
TRBV3-1	many	NA	TRBJ1-1	CASSQVRLTVHEAFF	TGTGCCAGCAGCCAAGTTCGACTGACAGTACATGAAGCTTTCTTT
TRBV2	many	TRBD2	TRBJ2-7	CASSEISGGGEQYF	TGTGCCAGCAGTGAGATCAGCGGGGGCGGAGAGCAGTACTTC
TRBV29-1	NA	NA	TRBJ1-1	CSSGEGIAEAFF	TGCAGCTCAGGGGAGGGCATCGCTGAAGCTTTCTTT
TRBV6-1	NA	NA	TRBJ1-2	CASKGGHLYGYTF	TGTGCCAGCAAGGGGGGGCATCTATATGGCTACACCTTC
TRBV9	NA	NA	TRBJ2-2	CASSVLRERGELFF	TGTGCCAGCAGCGTACTAAGGGAGAGAGGGGAGCTGTTTTTT
TRBV20-1	many	NA	TRBJ2-5	CSARSTLLKETQYF	TGCAGTGCTAGGTCGACTTTACTTAAAGAGACCCAGTACTTC
TRBV25-1	NA	NA	TRBJ2-5	CASSKPADRETQYF	TGTGCCAGCAGCAAACCGGCTGATCGGGAGACCCAGTACTTC
TRBV6-1	NA	NA	TRBJ2-7	CASSAHQDGEQYF	TGTGCCAGCAGCGCCCATCAGGACGGCGAGCAGTACTTC
TRBV27	many	NA	TRBJ1-5	CASSPGRMGAGQPQHF	TGTGCCAGCAGTCCGGGACGGATGGGGGCCGGTCAGCCCCAGCATTTT
TRBV19	NA	TRBD2	TRBJ2-3	CASSMDGGAEDTQYF	TGTGCCAGTAGTATGGACGGGGGGGCCGAAGATACGCAGTATTTT
TRBV6-1	many	NA	TRBJ1-1	CASSVDRLNTEAFF	TGTGCCAGCAGTGTCGACAGACTGAACACTGAAGCTTTCTTT
TRBV2	many	TRBD1	TRBJ1-6	CAGRHGQGGSSPLHF	TGTGCCGGTCGACACGGACAGGGGGGTAGTTCACCCCTCCACTTT
TRBV7-9	many	NA	TRBJ2-5	CASSFPGAGTQETQYF	TGTGCCAGCAGCTTCCCCGGCGCGGGGACTCAAGAGACCCAGTACTTC
TRBV3-1	many	NA	TRBJ1-1	CASSQGRSEAFF	TGTGCCAGCAGCCAGGGAAGGTCTGAAGCTTTCTTT
TRBV7-2	many	NA	TRBJ2-2	CASSLVGEGGAFRLGPGELFF	TGTGCCAGCAGCTTAGTCGGCGAGGGGGGGGCGTTCCGCCTCGGCCCCGGGGAGCTGTTTTTT
TRBV11-2	many	NA	TRBJ1-1	CASSLVGGQEAFF	TGTGCCAGCAGCTTAGTAGGTGGGCAGGAAGCTTTCTTT
TRBV5-1	many	NA	TRBJ2-7	CASSLERHEQYF	TGCGCCAGCAGCTTGGAGAGGCACGAGCAGTACTTC
TRBV6-1	NA	NA	TRBJ2-2	CASTEHRPGELFF	TGTGCCAGCACCGAGCATAGGCCCGGGGAGCTGTTTTTT
TRBV4-1	NA	TRBD1	TRBJ1-6	CASSHPDRGNSPLHF	TGCGCCAGCAGCCATCCGGACAGGGGAAATTCACCCCTCCACTTT
TRBV13	many	TRBD1	TRBJ2-1	CASSKTGGSYNEQFF	TGTGCCAGCAGCAAAACAGGGGGTAGCTACAATGAGCAGTTCTTC
TRBV10-3	many	NA	TRBJ1-2	CAISVAVDGYTF	TGTGCCATCAGTGTGGCAGTTGACGGCTACACCTTC
TRBV11-1	many	NA	TRBJ2-1	CASSPGYGGVSYNEQFF	TGTGCCAGCAGCCCCGGATACGGCGGGGTTTCCTACAATGAGCAGTTCTTC
TRBV20-1	many	TRBD2	TRBJ2-5	CSAPLLAGQKTQYF	TGCAGTGCACCGCTACTAGCGGGCCAAAAGACCCAGTACTTC
TRBV20-1	few	NA	TRBJ1-2	CSARDQDRYGYTF	TGCAGTGCTAGAGACCAGGACCGCTATGGCTACACCTTC
TRBV5-4	few	TRBD2	TRBJ2-5	CASSPGLAGVNQYF	TGTGCCAGCAGCCCGGGACTAGCGGGGGTTAACCAGTACTTC
TRBV2	many	TRBD1	TRBJ2-7	CASSHEGQGWYEQYF	TGTGCCAGCAGTCACGAGGGACAGGGTTGGTACGAGCAGTACTTC
TRBV12-5	NA	TRBD2	TRBJ2-3	CASGLGLAGATDTQYF	TGTGCTAGTGGTTTGGGCCTAGCGGGGGCCACAGATACGCAGTATTTT
TRBV7-3	many	NA	TRBJ1-2	CASRPGTGRGGYTF	TGTGCCAGCAGACCGGGGACGGGAAGGGGTGGCTACACCTTC
TRBV2	many	TRBD2	TRBJ2-2	CASSRTPTSGANTGELFF	TGTGCCAGCAGTCGGACGCCTACTAGCGGGGCGAACACCGGGGAGCTGTTTTTT
TRBV9	NA	NA	TRBJ2-1	CASRSSGRQFF	TGTGCCAGCAGGTCCTCGGGACGGCAGTTCTTC
TRBV10-2	NA	NA	TRBJ2-3	CASCQGGPTDTQYF	TGCGCCAGTTGCCAGGGGGGGCCCACAGATACGCAGTATTTT
TRBV7-6	many	NA	TRBJ1-1	CASSLGEAMNTEAFF	TGTGCCAGCAGCTTGGGGGAGGCAATGAACACTGAAGCTTTCTTT
TRBV20-1	many	NA	TRBJ1-5	CSGGHFNQPQHF	TGCAGTGGGGGACACTTCAATCAGCCCCAGCATTTT
TRBV27	NA	NA	TRBJ1-1	CASSLAGGGEWDTEAFF	TGTGCCAGCAGTTTAGCGGGGGGGGGAGAGTGGGACACTGAAGCTTTCTTT
TRBV20-1	many	NA	TRBJ1-5	CSARDLGAAWYQPQHF	TGCAGTGCTAGAGATCTGGGCGCGGCATGGTATCAGCCCCAGCATTTT
TRBV20-1	many	NA	TRBJ2-7	CSARDLGGTYEQYF	TGCAGTGCTAGAGATTTGGGGGGTACCTACGAGCAGTACTTC
TRBV7-8	few	TRBD1	TRBJ1-3	CASSLGGRGPWIPGNTIYF	TGTGCCAGCAGCTTAGGGGGTAGGGGGCCCTGGATCCCTGGAAACACCATATATTTT
TRBV2	many	TRBD2	TRBJ2-1	CASLGGNEQFF	TGTGCCAGCTTGGGGGGGAATGAGCAGTTCTTC
TRBV7-9	many	NA	TRBJ2-5	CASSLAYPPETQYF	TGTGCCAGCAGCTTAGCTTATCCTCCAGAGACCCAGTACTTC
TRBV18	NA	TRBD2	TRBJ2-3	CASSPKAGRTDTQYF	TGTGCCAGCTCACCTAAAGCGGGGCGCACGGATACGCAGTATTTT